This T cell receptor beta chain was captured in a study of T cell changes during pregnancy in multiple sclerosis. Data came from immunoSEQ multiplex PCR; TCRdb stores just in-frame clones and leaves some out. In the table there are about 75,000 clones, roughly 90% of which are singletons. CDR3 length: 12 residues. V was cut by 3 bases and J by 5 bases, with 6 bases left in between. Germline-derived CDR1 and CDR2 are ENHRY and SYGVKD. This clone was seen once. This TCR was recovered from a female donor in good health, enrolled as a control in a pregnancy study. Sequencing used peripheral blood, obtained in the first trimester of pregnancy. This chain joins TRBV10-3 and TRBJ2-3; D gene unclear. CDR3 amino acids: CAISEQRDTQYF. As DNA, the CDR3 is TGTGCCATCAGTGAACAGAGAGATACGCAGTATTTT.